These 30 T cell receptor beta chains were all obtained from the same sample, sequenced in a study of T-cell memory formation after mild COVID-19. TCRdb redid the calling of the 5' RACE reads with MiXCR, one entry per CDR3 protein. The data contain around 390,000 distinct CDR3 sequences, approximately 15% of them singletons. Sequencing was done on a sample of PBMCs or a T cell subset sorted from them (not recorded which). Every receptor here comes from a man between 18 and 29 years old who had mild COVID-19 (a few samples of this study predate the infection). Cell type and time point are not known.

CDR3 protein: CASSQGLAQEYEQFF. As DNA, the CDR3 is TGCGCCAGCAGCCAGGGACTAGCCCAAGAGTATGAGCAGTTCTTC. The rearrangement joins TRBV4-3 to TRBJ2-1; TRBD2 matches at 9 bases. With V trimmed by 3 bases and J by 8 bases, 8 bases remained unmatched. This CDR3 has 15 amino acids. Germline V gene sequence: CDR1 LGHNA, CDR2 YSLEER.

This clonotype was observed once. A much larger clone lies a single base off, so this may be a read error. The V gene is TRBV7-6, the J gene TRBJ2-3, with 7 bases aligning to TRBD1. Germline assignment: CDR1 SGHVS and CDR2 FNYEAQ. J lost 4 bases, V lost 5 bases, and 6 bases had no gene match. This CDR3 contains 14 residues. This CDR3 is CASSPQGNPDTQYF. CDR3 sequence (DNA): TGTGCCAGCAGCCCACAGGGGAACCCAGATACGCAGTATTTT.

The sample holds a few counts of this clonotype. The gene calls are TRBV6-2 or TRBV6-3 and TRBJ1-2; no clear D. From germline, CDR1 is MNHEY and CDR2 SVGEGT. V was shortened by 2 bases and J by 6 bases, with 7 bases between the two germline ends. CDR3 length: 12 amino acids. The CDR3 loop is CASSYIRDGYTF. The DNA of the CDR3 is TGTGCCAGCAGTTACATAAGGGATGGCTACACCTTC.

This clonotype was seen more than once but under ten times. The chain has TRBV18 and TRBJ2-3; TRBD2 agrees at 8 bases. From germline, CDR1 is KGHSH and CDR2 LQKENI. V trimming: 3 bases; J trimming: 5 bases; junction bases outside the gene matches: 4. CDR3 size: 14 residues. CDR3 amino acids: CASSPGTSKDTQYF. In DNA form, the CDR3 reads TGTGCCAGCTCACCCGGGACTAGTAAAGATACGCAGTATTTT.

This clonotype came up many times. The chain has TRBV12-3 or TRBV12-4 and TRBJ2-1; TRBD2 aligns across 9 bases. The length of the CDR3 is 13 residues. V gave up 1 base and J gave up 9 bases; unmatched junction bases: 1. CDR3 in amino acids: CASSLVRGGEQFF. DNA of the CDR3: TGTGCCAGCAGTTTAGTGCGGGGGGGTGAGCAGTTCTTC.

V gene TRBV20-1 combines with J gene TRBJ1-5; 8 bases map to TRBD1. CDR3 size: 15 residues. Germline CDR1 reads DFQATT; CDR2 reads SNEGSKA (reference sequence). The trim removed 0 bases at V and 3 bases at J, leaving 4 bases unmatched. The CDR3 region is CSARDDRGFNQPQHF. Here the CDR3 DNA reads TGCAGTGCTAGAGATGACAGGGGATTCAATCAGCCCCAGCATTTT.

The chain couples TRBV5-1 to TRBJ1-1; no definite D call. The CDR3 totals 15 residues. CDR1 and CDR2 (germline): SGHRS, YFSETQ. Trimming cost V 0 bases and J 0 bases, with 9 bases left between them. CDR3 protein: CASSLGLRMNTEAFF. The DNA for the CDR3 is TGCGCCAGCAGCTTGGGATTGCGGATGAACACTGAAGCTTTCTTT.

V usage is TRBV29-1 and J usage is TRBJ2-7; D is possibly TRBD1 (6 bases). The CDR3 sequence is 12 residues long. V dropped 1 base and J dropped 2 bases, with 6 bases sitting between them. The germline V gene encodes CDR1 SQVTM and CDR2 ANQGSEA. CDR3 sequence (DNA): TGCAGCGTTGAAGGGACAGCCTACGAGCAGTACTTC. It is translated as CSVEGTAYEQYF.

Only a few counts were recorded for this clonotype. The rearrangement links TRBV12-3 or TRBV12-4 to TRBJ1-1, with D perhaps TRBD1 (5 bases). Between the trimmed V and J ends, which lost 11 bases and 2 bases, there was a span of 15 bases. CDR3 size: 13 residues. CDR3 nucleotides: TGTGCCGTTGCCGGGGGTTCCAACACTGAAGCTTTCTTT. It translates to CAVAGGSNTEAFF.

This clonotype was detected only a few times. This sequence joins TRBV7-3 and TRBJ2-2, with TRBD1 matching 7 bases. CDR3 size: 16 residues. The trim removed 5 bases at V and 1 base at J, leaving 7 bases unmatched. Germline CDR1 SGHTA, CDR2 FQGTGA. CDR3 DNA sequence: TGTGCCAGCAGCCGCGACCGGGACAGGAACACCGGGGAGCTGTTTTTT. Amino acids: CASSRDRDRNTGELFF. The full variable domain, completed using reference TRBV7-3 and TRBJ2-2, is GAGVSQTPSNKVTEKGKYVELRCDPISGHTALYWYRQSLGQGPEFLIYFQGTGAADDSGLPNDRFFAVRPEGSVSTLKIQRTERGDSAVYLCASSRDRDRNTGELFFGEGSRLTVL.

This clonotype was counted at least ten times. The J gene is TRBJ2-1, the V gene TRBV6-2 or TRBV6-3, with D perhaps given as TRBD1 or TRBD2 (6 bases each). The germline CDR1 and CDR2 sequences are MNHEY and SVGEGT. The CDR3 is 13 residues long. The V gene lost 6 bases and the J gene lost 10 bases, with 16 bases spanning the gap. The CDR3 spells CASSYRGRREQFF. The DNA of the CDR3 is TGTGCCAGCAGCTACCGGGGGCGTCGAGAGCAGTTCTTC.

The chain recombines TRBV12-3 or TRBV12-4 with TRBJ1-6; D is possibly TRBD1 (5 bases). The V and J ends lost 6 bases and 10 bases respectively, with 13 bases between them. This CDR3 has 13 amino acids. The CDR3 is CASSPQGVSPLHF. The DNA for the CDR3 is TGTGCCAGCAGCCCCCAGGGTGTCTCACCCCTCCACTTT.

This clonotype was seen a handful of times. This chain joins TRBV12-3 or TRBV12-4 and TRBJ1-2; D ambiguous. Trimming cost V 6 bases and J 7 bases, with 12 bases left between them. The CDR3 has 12 residues. In DNA, the CDR3 is TGTGCCAGCAGGATAGGGTGGCGTGGCTACACCTTC. Its translation: CASRIGWRGYTF.

V gene TRBV6-2 or TRBV6-3 combines with J gene TRBJ1-1, with D unclear. The CDR3 has 15 amino acids. V was clipped by 6 bases and J by 2 bases, with 16 bases between them. Per germline, CDR1 MNHEY and CDR2 SVGEGT. CDR3 in DNA: TGTGCCAGCAGACCTCAGGTGCGGCCTAACACTGAAGCTTTCTTT. This gives the protein CASRPQVRPNTEAFF.

This clonotype has a handful of counts. The chain carries TRBV20-1 and TRBJ2-1, with a possible D match to TRBD2 (5 bases). CDR3 length equals 15 residues. V gave up 5 bases and J gave up 0 bases, with 14 bases separating them. Germline-derived CDR1 and CDR2 are DFQATT and SNEGSKA (reference sequence). The CDR3 nucleotides read TGCAGTGCTCCCAGCGGCCTCTACTCCTACAATGAGCAGTTCTTC. This translates into CSAPSGLYSYNEQFF.

This sequence joins TRBV5-1 and TRBJ1-2; TRBD1 aligns across 7 bases. Germline V gives CDR1 SGHRS, CDR2 YFSETQ. This CDR3 contains 13 residues. V lost 5 bases and J lost 4; bases outside the gene matches: 5. CDR3 in amino acids: CASRVTGLYGYTF. The DNA for the CDR3 is TGCGCCAGCAGGGTGACAGGGCTCTATGGCTACACCTTC.

In this sample, this clonotype turned up a few times. The chain joins TRBV5-1 to TRBJ2-7; 7 bases align to TRBD1. With V trimmed by 5 bases and J by 2 bases, 16 bases remained unmatched. The CDR3 spans 17 residues. Germline-derived CDR1 and CDR2 are SGHRS and YFSETQ. The CDR3 region has the DNA TGCGCCAGCAGTCCAGGGGGTGTCTTAGGGGGCACCTACGAGCAGTACTTC. This sequence encodes CASSPGGVLGGTYEQYF. The variable domain in full, with the rest retrieved from reference TRBV5-1 and TRBJ2-7, is KAGVTQTPRYLIKTRGQQVTLSCSPISGHRSVSWYQQTPGQGLQFLFEYFSETQRNKGNFPGRFSGRQFSNSRSEMNVSTLELGDSALYLCASSPGGVLGGTYEQYFGPGTRLTVT.

There are many counts of this clonotype. The chain has TRBV5-1 and TRBJ1-4; D is unresolved. Germline CDR1 SGHRS, CDR2 YFSETQ. The V end lost 0 bases, the J end lost 7 bases, and 7 bases lay between the germline ends. The CDR3 loop spans 13 amino acids. This CDR3 is CASSLEFGEKLFF. CDR3 sequence (DNA): TGCGCCAGCAGCTTGGAATTTGGTGAAAAACTGTTTTTT.

CDR3 nucleotides: TGTGCCAGCAGTTACGATTATTCGAAGCTAGCCTACGAGCAGTACGTC. It translates to CASSYDYSKLAYEQYV. J is TRBJ2-7 and V is TRBV6-2 or TRBV6-3; no reliable D call. The CDR3 spans 16 residues. CDR1 is MNHEY and CDR2 is SVGEGT in the germline V gene. V was trimmed by 2 bases and J by 2 bases, leaving 16 bases between them.

The chain carries TRBV20-1 and TRBJ1-2, with 7 bases fitting TRBD1. CDR1 is DFQATT and CDR2 is SNEGSKA in the germline V gene (reference sequence). The CDR3 sequence is 13 residues long. The V gene end was trimmed by 5 bases and the J gene end by 0 bases; junction bases not matched to a gene: 3. The CDR3 reads CSAGGTANYGYTF. The CDR3 region has the DNA TGCAGTGCTGGGGGGACAGCTAACTATGGCTACACCTTC.

This sequence joins TRBV5-5 and TRBJ2-7; D is ambiguous. The CDR3 totals 16 residues. Deletions cut 2 bases from V and 2 bases from J, with 17 bases between. Germline CDR1 and CDR2: SGHKS and YYEKEE (reference sequence). The CDR3, as DNA: TGTGCCAGCAGCTTAGGACCCCAAAAGGGCCCCTACGAGCAGTACTTC. This encodes CASSLGPQKGPYEQYF.

J is TRBJ2-1 and V is TRBV7-2; TRBD2 agrees at 14 bases. CDR1 SGHTA and CDR2 FQGNSA come from the germline V gene. Germline trimming cut 4 bases from V and 7 bases from J; bases unmatched to any gene: 6. This CDR3 comprises 16 residues. This CDR3 reads CASSSGLAGGQNEQFF. CDR3 nucleotides: TGTGCCAGCAGCTCCGGACTAGCGGGGGGCCAAAATGAGCAGTTCTTC.

The DNA for the CDR3 is TGTGCTAGTGGTTTGGCCGGGACAGGATATGAAGCTTTCTTT. It is translated as CASGLAGTGYEAFF. The rearrangement links TRBV12-5 to TRBJ1-1, with 8 bases fitting TRBD1. Germline CDR1 is LGHNT and CDR2 is FRNRAP. This CDR3 has 14 amino acids. After removal of 1 base from V and 7 bases from J, the junction contained 5 bases not matched to a gene.

The chain couples TRBV28 to TRBJ2-3; TRBD2 aligns across 9 bases. Germline V gene lookup returns CDR1 MDHEN and CDR2 SYDVKM. This CDR3 has 16 residues. The V and J ends lost 3 bases and 2 bases, in that order; junction bases with no gene match: 6. This CDR3 reads CASSFSSGAITDTQYF. The DNA for the CDR3 is TGTGCCAGCAGTTTCTCTAGCGGGGCAATCACAGATACGCAGTATTTT.

In this sample, this clonotype turned up once. J is TRBJ1-2 and V is TRBV7-2; D gene unclear. The V and J ends lost 0 bases and 8 bases respectively, with 13 bases between them. The CDR3 loop spans 14 amino acids. Per germline, CDR1 SGHTA and CDR2 FQGNSA. The CDR3 DNA is TGTGCCAGCAGCTTAGCTGGTATGGCTATGGGCTACACCTTC. Translating it yields CASSLAGMAMGYTF.

The genes are TRBV4-1 and TRBJ1-4; perhaps TRBD1 as D (5 bases). This CDR3 has 15 amino acids. The germline V and J ends were trimmed by 1 base and 3 bases, with 9 bases remaining between them. Germline V gene data show CDR1 as MGHRA and CDR2 as YSYEKL. The DNA of the CDR3 is TGCGCCAGCAGCCAAGCCAGAGGGGCTAATGAAAAACTGTTTTTT. Its translation is CASSQARGANEKLFF.

This clonotype was seen only a few times. The chain has TRBV20-1 and TRBJ2-3, with D perhaps TRBD1 (6 bases). Germline CDR1 DFQATT, CDR2 SNEGSKA (reference sequence). The CDR3 is made up of 14 amino acids. Deletions cut 6 bases from V and 1 base from J, with 14 bases between. CDR3 coding DNA: TGCAGTGCACCCAGGGGATGGGGCACAGATACGCAGTATTTT. This sequence encodes CSAPRGWGTDTQYF.

This clonotype was detected a few times. The J gene is TRBJ1-5, the V gene TRBV23-1; D is unresolved. TRBV23-1 is marked as an open reading frame, function uncertain. This CDR3 region has 16 residues. V dropped 2 bases and J dropped 0 bases, with 11 bases sitting between them. The chain's CDR3 is CASSQVPVISNQPQHF. CDR3 nucleotide sequence: TGCGCCAGCAGTCAAGTGCCAGTCATTAGCAATCAGCCCCAGCATTTT.

This clonotype showed up just a few times. The chain combines TRBV9 with TRBJ1-3, with a tentative D call TRBD1 (6 bases). V lost 2 bases and J lost 8, with 14 bases in between. This CDR3 contains 14 residues. The germline gives CDR1 SGDLS, CDR2 YYNGEE. CDR3 in amino acids: CASSVGTGRDTIYF. The CDR3 nucleotides read TGTGCCAGCAGCGTTGGAACAGGGAGGGACACCATATATTTT.

The chain combines TRBV28 with TRBJ2-3; TRBD2 matches at 7 bases. In germline, CDR1 is MDHEN, CDR2 SYDVKM. CDR3 length: 17 amino acids. V shed 4 bases, J shed 0 bases, and the junction held 10 bases outside the gene matches. The CDR3 protein is CASSSAGGSSSTDTQYF. CDR3 nucleotides: TGTGCCAGCAGTTCCGCCGGGGGGTCTTCTAGCACAGATACGCAGTATTTT. The complete variable domain, with remaining parts taken from reference TRBV28 and TRBJ2-3, reads DVKVTQSSRYLVKRTGEKVFLECVQDMDHENMFWYRQDPGLGLRLIYFSYDVKMKEKGDIPEGYSVSREKKERFSLILESASTNQTSMYLCASSSAGGSSSTDTQYFGPGTRLTVL.